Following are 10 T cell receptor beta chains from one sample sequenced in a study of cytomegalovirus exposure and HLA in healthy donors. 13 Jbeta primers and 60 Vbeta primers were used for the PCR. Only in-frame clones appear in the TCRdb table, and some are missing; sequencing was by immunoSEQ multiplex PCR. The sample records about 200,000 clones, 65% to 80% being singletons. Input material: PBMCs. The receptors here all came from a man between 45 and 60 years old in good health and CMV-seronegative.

CDR3 region: CASSENPGRAQYF. CDR3 nucleotide sequence: TGTGCCAGCAGCGAAAACCCCGGGAGGGCCCAGTACTTC. The chain employs TRBV9 and TRBJ2-5, with 8 bases that match TRBD2. The CDR3 length is 13 residues. From germline, CDR1 is SGDLS and CDR2 YYNGEE. J lost 9 bases, V lost 3 bases, and 7 bases had no gene match.

CDR3 bases: TGTGCCAGCAGTGAATTGGAGGGCGGGCAGCCCCAGCATTTT. Translation gives CASSELEGGQPQHF. The V gene is TRBV25-1, the J gene TRBJ1-5; no clear D gene. This CDR3 is built from 14 residues. V lost 1 base to trimming and J lost 7 bases, with 11 bases between them. Germline CDR1 is MGHDK and CDR2 is SYGVNS.

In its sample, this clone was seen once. This CDR3 is CASSIGVYEQYF. CDR3 sequence (DNA): TGTGCCAGCAGTATAGGGGTCTACGAGCAGTACTTC. The chain links TRBV28 to TRBJ2-7, with D perhaps matching TRBD1 (5 bases). Germline V CDR1 and CDR2: MDHEN, SYDVKM. This CDR3 is built from 12 residues. With 5 bases removed from V and 3 bases from J, the gap between germline ends came to 8 bases.

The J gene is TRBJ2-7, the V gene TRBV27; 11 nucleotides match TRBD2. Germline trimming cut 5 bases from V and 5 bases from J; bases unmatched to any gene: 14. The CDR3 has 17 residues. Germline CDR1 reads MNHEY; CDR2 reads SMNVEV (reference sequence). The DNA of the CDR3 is TGTGCCAGCAGTGCTGGACTAGCGGGTCGTTCGGTCCACGAGCAGTACTTC. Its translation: CASSAGLAGRSVHEQYF.

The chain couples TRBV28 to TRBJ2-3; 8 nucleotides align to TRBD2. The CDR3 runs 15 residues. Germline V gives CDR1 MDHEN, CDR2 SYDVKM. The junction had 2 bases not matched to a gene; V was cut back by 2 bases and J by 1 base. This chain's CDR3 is CASSLTSGGTDTQYF. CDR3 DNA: TGTGCCAGCAGTTTAACTAGCGGAGGCACAGATACGCAGTATTTT.

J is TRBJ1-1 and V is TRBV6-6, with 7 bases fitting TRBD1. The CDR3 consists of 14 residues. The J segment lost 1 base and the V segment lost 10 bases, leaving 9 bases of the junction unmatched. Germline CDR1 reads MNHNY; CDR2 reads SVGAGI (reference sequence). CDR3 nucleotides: TGTGCCATCGACGCGGGACAGACGAACACTGAAGCTTTCTTT. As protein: CAIDAGQTNTEAFF.

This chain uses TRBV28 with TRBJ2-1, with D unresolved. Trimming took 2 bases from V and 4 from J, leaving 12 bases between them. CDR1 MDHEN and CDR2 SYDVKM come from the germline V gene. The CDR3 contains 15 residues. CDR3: CASSLQQSRYNEQFF. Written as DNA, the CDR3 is TGTGCCAGCAGTTTACAGCAATCGAGGTACAATGAGCAGTTCTTC.

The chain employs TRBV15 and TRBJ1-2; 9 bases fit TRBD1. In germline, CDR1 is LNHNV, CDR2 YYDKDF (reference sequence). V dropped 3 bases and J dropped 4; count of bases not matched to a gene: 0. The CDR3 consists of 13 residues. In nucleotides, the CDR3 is TGTGCCACCAGCAGGGGACAGGGCTATGGCTACACCTTC. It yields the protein CATSRGQGYGYTF.

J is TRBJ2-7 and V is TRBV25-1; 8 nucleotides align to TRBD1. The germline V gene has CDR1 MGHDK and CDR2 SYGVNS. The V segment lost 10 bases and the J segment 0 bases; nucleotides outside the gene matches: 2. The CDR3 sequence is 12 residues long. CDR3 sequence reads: CATGQGSYEQYF. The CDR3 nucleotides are TGTGCCACTGGACAGGGCTCCTACGAGCAGTACTTC.

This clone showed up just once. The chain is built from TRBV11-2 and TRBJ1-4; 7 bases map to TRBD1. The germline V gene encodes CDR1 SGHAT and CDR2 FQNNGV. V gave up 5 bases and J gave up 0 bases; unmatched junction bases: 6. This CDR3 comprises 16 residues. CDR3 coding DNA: TGTGCCAGCAGCGTAAGACAGGGAACAACTAATGAAAAACTGTTTTTT. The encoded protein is CASSVRQGTTNEKLFF.